The next 24 T cell receptor beta chains were all read from a single sample in a study of cytomegalovirus exposure and HLA in healthy donors. Vbeta (60) and Jbeta (13) primers were used in the PCR. Using immunoSEQ multiplex PCR, the repertoire was profiled, and TCRdb retains in-frame clones only, with some absent. The sample records under 150,000 clones, about 75% being singletons. The sample comprised PBMCs. These receptors came from a man aged 55 to 70 in good health and CMV-seronegative.

This clone appeared a few times. The chain joins TRBV5-1 to TRBJ2-5, with 7 nucleotides matching TRBD1. Germline CDR1 SGHRS, CDR2 YFSETQ. V lost 3 bases and J lost 2; bases outside the gene matches: 4. The CDR3 loop spans 14 amino acids. CDR3 sequence (DNA): TGCGCCAGCAGCTCGGGACAGATACAAGAGACCCAGTACTTC. It is translated as CASSSGQIQETQYF.

The chain couples TRBV7-3 to TRBJ2-1, with D possibly being TRBD2 (6 bases). Germline V gene lookup returns CDR1 SGHTA and CDR2 FQGTGA. Trimming pared 3 bases from V and 0 bases from J, leaving 12 bases between. The CDR3 covers 16 residues. In DNA form, the CDR3 reads TGTGCCAGCAGCTTCGGGACTCCGAGCTCCTACAATGAGCAGTTCTTC. Translated, it gives CASSFGTPSSYNEQFF.

The chain combines TRBV7-8 with TRBJ1-2; unclear D gene. The CDR3 consists of 14 residues. CDR1 is SGHVS and CDR2 is FQNEAQ in the germline V gene. Between the trimmed V and J ends, which lost 5 bases and 4 bases, there was a span of 14 bases. CDR3: CASSPRGESYGYTF. CDR3 nucleotide sequence: TGTGCCAGCAGCCCGCGGGGAGAGAGCTATGGCTACACCTTC.

This clone was seen only a few times. This chain uses TRBV6-5 with TRBJ1-5; TRBD1 matches at 8 bases. The trim removed 5 bases at V and 3 bases at J, leaving 6 bases unmatched. Germline CDR1 reads MNHEY; CDR2 reads SVGAGI. This CDR3 is built from 15 residues. In DNA form, the CDR3 reads TGTGCCAGCAGTCGAACAGGGGGTGTCAATCAGCCCCAGCATTTT. As protein: CASSRTGGVNQPQHF.

V usage is TRBV25-1 and J usage is TRBJ2-7, with 9 bases matching TRBD1. The CDR3 is 16 amino acids. From germline, CDR1 is MGHDK and CDR2 SYGVNS. Unmatched junction bases numbered 12, after V lost 5 bases and J lost 4 bases. CDR3 sequence: CASSPIRDREIYEQYF. CDR3 DNA sequence: TGTGCCAGCAGTCCAATCCGGGACAGGGAGATTTACGAGCAGTACTTC.

The V gene is TRBV27, the J gene TRBJ2-5; unclear D gene. The closer fit of TRBJ2-7 to the DNA end suggests the J call may be wrong. The CDR3 is made up of 14 amino acids. The germline CDR1 and CDR2 sequences are MNHEY and SMNVEV (reference sequence). This CDR3 is CASSFGGPVFEQYF. The CDR3 nucleotides read TGTGCCAGCAGTTTTGGTGGGCCGGTTTTCGAGCAGTACTTC.

The rearrangement joins TRBV2 to TRBJ2-7; TRBD1 matches at 9 bases. J gave up 0 bases and V 0 bases, and 0 bases lay outside the gene matches. The length of the CDR3 is 15 residues. Per germline, CDR1 SNHLY and CDR2 FYNNEI. The CDR3 region has the DNA TGTGCCAGCAGTGAAGCGGGACAGGGCTCCTACGAGCAGTACTTC. Translation: CASSEAGQGSYEQYF.

The chain carries TRBV6-4 and TRBJ1-1; the D gene is possibly TRBD1 (5 bases). The CDR3 has 13 amino acids. Trimming removed 2 bases at V and 11 bases at J, with 15 bases between. Looked up from germline, CDR1 is MRHNA and CDR2 is SNTAGT. The DNA for the CDR3 is TGTGCCAGCAGTGACGGGCGAGGGGAGGTGGCTTTCTTT. This gives the protein CASSDGRGEVAFF.

The genes are TRBV7-9 and TRBJ1-2, with unresolved D. This CDR3 has 13 residues. Germline-derived CDR1 and CDR2 are SEHNR and FQNEAQ (reference sequence). Between the trimmed V and J ends, which lost 1 base and 6 bases, there was a span of 9 bases. In DNA, the CDR3 is TGTGCCAGCAGCTTAGAGGTAGCGGATGGCTACACCTTC. Encoded protein: CASSLEVADGYTF. Combining the CDR3 with reference TRBV7-9 and TRBJ1-2 gives the whole variable domain DTGVSQNPRHKITKRGQNVTFRCDPISEHNRLYWYRQTLGQGPEFLTYFQNEAQLEKSRLLSDRFSAERPKGSFSTLEIQRTEQGDSAMYLCASSLEVADGYTFGSGTRLTVV.

This clone was picked up a small number of times. J is TRBJ1-5 and V is TRBV7-2, with no clear D. The germline V gene has CDR1 SGHTA and CDR2 FQGNSA. CDR3 length: 15 amino acids. The ends were cut back, 2 bases at V and 1 base at J, with 9 bases in the middle. CDR3 loop: CASSLSRRSNQPQHF. Written as DNA, the CDR3 is TGTGCCAGCAGCTTATCTAGACGGAGCAATCAGCCCCAGCATTTT. The full variable domain, completed using reference TRBV7-2 and TRBJ1-5, is GAGVSQSPSNKVTEKGKDVELRCDPISGHTALYWYRQSLGQGLEFLIYFQGNSAPDKSGLPSDRFSAERTGGSVSTLTIQRTQQEDSAVYLCASSLSRRSNQPQHFGDGTRLSIL.

This chain uses TRBV7-9 with TRBJ2-5; D unclear. V dropped 2 bases and J dropped 5 bases, with 12 bases sitting between them. The germline gives CDR1 SEHNR, CDR2 FQNEAQ (reference sequence). This CDR3 has 14 residues. CDR3 region: CASSLMATTETQYF. The DNA of the CDR3 is TGTGCCAGCAGCTTAATGGCAACTACTGAGACCCAGTACTTC.

The chain is built from TRBV6-1 and TRBJ1-5; no clear D gene. The V end was cut by 6 bases, the J end by 1 base, with 13 bases between. The CDR3 runs 15 residues. The germline gives CDR1 MNHNS, CDR2 SASEGT. The CDR3 here is CASRLSGSSNQPQHF. The CDR3 DNA reads TGTGCCAGCAGGCTCTCTGGGAGCAGCAATCAGCCCCAGCATTTT.

The CDR3 DNA is TGCGCCAGCAGCCCCTATCCTCCTGACAGGGGCGGAACGGGAGGCTACACCTTC. Translation: CASSPYPPDRGGTGGYTF. The rearrangement links TRBV4-1 to TRBJ1-2; 8 positions agree with TRBD1. With 4 bases clipped from V and 8 bases from J, the junction kept 21 bases outside the gene matches. This CDR3 comprises 18 residues. CDR1 and CDR2 (germline): MGHRA, YSYEKL.

This clone has only one observation. This chain links TRBV7-2 with TRBJ2-2, with D possibly matching TRBD2 (6 bases). The germline V gene has CDR1 SGHTA and CDR2 FQGNSA. CDR3 length: 14 amino acids. V was trimmed by 7 bases and J by 2 bases, leaving 11 bases between them. DNA for the CDR3: TGTGCCAGCAACAAGGGAGGTAACACCGGGGAGCTGTTTTTT. This encodes CASNKGGNTGELFF. The full variable domain, in which reference TRBV7-2 and TRBJ2-2 provide the parts outside the CDR3, is GAGVSQSPSNKVTEKGKDVELRCDPISGHTALYWYRQSLGQGLEFLIYFQGNSAPDKSGLPSDRFSAERTGGSVSTLTIQRTQQEDSAVYLCASNKGGNTGELFFGEGSRLTVL.

The chain uses TRBV27 and TRBJ1-1; D gene uncertain. Trimming took 5 bases from V and 7 from J, leaving 14 bases between them. Germline CDR1 reads MNHEY; CDR2 reads SMNVEV (reference sequence). The CDR3 contains 13 residues. CDR3 sequence reads: CASSLWPAGEAFF. The DNA for the CDR3 is TGTGCCAGCAGTCTTTGGCCCGCGGGTGAAGCTTTCTTT.

This clone has more than one count but fewer than ten. The chain joins TRBV18 to TRBJ2-1, with 7 nucleotides matching TRBD1. The CDR3 extends over 13 amino acids. Germline lookup yields CDR1 KGHSH and CDR2 LQKENI. V lost 5 bases to trimming and J lost 7 bases; unmatched junction nucleotides: 5. CDR3 coding DNA: TGTGCCAGCTCAGCAGACAGGGAGAATGAGCAGTTCTTC. Protein sequence: CASSADRENEQFF.

The chain recombines TRBV4-2 with TRBJ1-5; 10 positions agree with TRBD1. CDR3 size: 17 residues. Losses at the gene ends were 1 base for V and 3 bases for J; bases not matched to a gene: 6. The germline V gene encodes CDR1 LGHNA and CDR2 YNFKEQ. The CDR3, as DNA: TGTGCCAGCAGCCAAGGAGAGGGGACAGGGGTCAATCAGCCCCAGCATTTT. Translating gives CASSQGEGTGVNQPQHF.

This clone has more than one count but fewer than ten. The J gene is TRBJ2-3, the V gene TRBV4-3; TRBD2 is a possible D gene (5 bases). Germline V gene data show CDR1 as LGHNA and CDR2 as YSLEER. This CDR3 region has 15 residues. The V gene lost 0 bases and the J gene lost 1 base, with 8 bases spanning the gap. In DNA, the CDR3 is TGCGCCAGCAGCCAAGATAACGGGGGCACAGATACGCAGTATTTT. Residues: CASSQDNGGTDTQYF.

V and J are TRBV2 and TRBJ2-7; 7 bases fit TRBD2. The V segment lost 10 bases and the J segment 7 bases; nucleotides outside the gene matches: 10. Germline-derived CDR1 and CDR2 are SNHLY and FYNNEI. The CDR3 extends over 12 amino acids. This CDR3 is CATEGRVEEQYF. The CDR3 DNA reads as TGTGCCACTGAGGGGAGGGTCGAGGAGCAGTACTTC.

The chain couples TRBV5-1 to TRBJ1-1; TRBD1 is a possible D gene (5 bases). Between the trimmed V and J ends, which lost 4 bases and 4 bases, there was a span of 14 bases. This CDR3 region has 14 residues. Germline values: CDR1 SGHRS, CDR2 YFSETQ. CDR3 coding DNA: TGCGCCAGCAGCGCTTCAGGGTCCCCCACTGAAGCTTTCTTT. It codes for CASSASGSPTEAFF.

The chain links TRBV5-1 to TRBJ2-2; D call uncertain. Germline CDR1 SGHRS, CDR2 YFSETQ. Trimming pared 0 bases from V and 6 bases from J, leaving 9 bases between. This CDR3 contains 14 residues. DNA of the CDR3: TGCGCCAGCAGCTTGGCCGTGAGTGCCGGGGAGCTGTTTTTT. Its protein product is CASSLAVSAGELFF.

The chain joins TRBV6-5 to TRBJ1-6; perhaps TRBD1 as D (6 bases). Trimming took off 0 bases at V and 7 bases at J, with 10 bases between the two ends. The CDR3 loop spans 15 amino acids. Germline lookup yields CDR1 MNHEY and CDR2 SVGAGI. CDR3 DNA: TGTGCCAGCAGTTACTCGAGGGGGGGGAATTCACCCCTCCACTTT. This gives the protein CASSYSRGGNSPLHF.

CDR3 loop: CASSQDHSGLQDEQFF. DNA for the CDR3: TGCGCCAGCAGCCAAGATCATTCGGGTTTACAGGACGAGCAGTTCTTC. The chain couples TRBV4-1 to TRBJ2-1; TRBD1 might be the D (5 bases). Germline assignment: CDR1 MGHRA and CDR2 YSYEKL. CDR3 size: 16 residues. V lost 0 bases, J lost 10 bases, and 19 bases lay in between.

This clone has more than one count but fewer than ten. The CDR3, as DNA: TGTGCCAGCAGACACAGGGAAGGCACTGAAGCTTTCTTT. It is translated as CASRHREGTEAFF. V and J are TRBV6-5 and TRBJ1-1, with a tentative D call TRBD1 (6 bases). The CDR3 spans 13 residues. The V gene lost 6 bases and the J gene lost 4 bases, with 12 bases spanning the gap. From germline, CDR1 is MNHEY and CDR2 SVGAGI.